This entry lists 30 T cell receptor beta chains sequenced from one sample in a study of T-cell memory formation after mild COVID-19. TCRdb used MiXCR to reprocess the 5' RACE reads, holding one entry per CDR3 protein. There are 110,000 to 150,000 distinct CDR3 sequences in the sample; under 30% occur only once, and 24% lies in the top ten. Sample: PBMCs or a T cell subset sorted from them (not recorded which). Receptor source: an adult woman who had mild COVID-19 (a few samples of this study predate the infection). Cell type and time point are not known.

CDR3 DNA: TGTGCCAGCGAAGACCCGCCAGAACTGTTTTTT. Amino acid sequence: CASEDPPELFF. The chain recombines TRBV6-2 or TRBV6-3 with TRBJ1-4; no definite D call. CDR3 length: 11 amino acids. Germline V gene data show CDR1 as MNHEY and CDR2 as SVGEGT. V dropped 8 bases and J dropped 12 bases, with 13 bases sitting between them.

This clonotype was observed a handful of times. The chain has TRBV4-3 and TRBJ2-7, with D perhaps matching TRBD1 or TRBD2 (6 bases each). From germline, CDR1 is LGHNA and CDR2 YSLEER. The V end lost 0 bases, the J end lost 0 bases, and 21 bases lay between the germline ends. The CDR3 covers 19 residues. DNA of the CDR3: TGCGCCAGCAGCCAAGATTGGAGGCGGGACACCCCCCTCTCCTACGAGCAGTACTTC. This gives the protein CASSQDWRRDTPLSYEQYF.

V usage is TRBV19 and J usage is TRBJ2-3, with 10 nucleotides matching TRBD2. This CDR3 is 16 amino acids long. The trim removed 5 bases at V and 6 bases at J, leaving 11 bases unmatched. Germline CDR1 and CDR2: LNHDA and SQIVND (reference sequence). CDR3 sequence (DNA): TGTGCCAGTAGTCCCCTAGCGGGGGCGAAATATGATACGCAGTATTTT. The encoded protein is CASSPLAGAKYDTQYF. The full variable domain, with the rest looked up from reference TRBV19 and TRBJ2-3, is DGGITQSPKYLFRKEGQNVTLSCEQNLNHDAMYWYRQDPGQGLRLIYYSQIVNDFQKGDIAEGYSVSREKKESFPLTVTSAQKNPTAFYLCASSPLAGAKYDTQYFGPGTRLTVL.

This clonotype appeared a few times. The chain carries TRBV19 and TRBJ1-2; perhaps TRBD1 as D (6 bases). V was shortened by 6 bases and J by 4 bases, with 21 bases between the two germline ends. Germline V gene data show CDR1 as LNHDA and CDR2 as SQIVND (reference sequence). The CDR3 covers 16 residues. In DNA form, the CDR3 reads TGTGCCAGTAGCCGAAAGTCCGGGACAAGATTCTATGGCTACACCTTC. Its protein is CASSRKSGTRFYGYTF.

The chain is built from TRBV7-9 and TRBJ2-3; tentative D call: TRBD2 (5 bases). CDR1 and CDR2 from the germline V gene are SEHNR and FQNEAQ (reference sequence). This CDR3 comprises 12 residues. V shed 5 bases and J shed 14 bases, with 17 bases lying between them. The CDR3: CASSRERQVWYF. The DNA for the CDR3 is TGTGCCAGCAGCCGAGAGCGGCAGGTCTGGTATTTT.

The chain combines TRBV7-6 with TRBJ2-3; 11 bases match TRBD2. The V gene end was trimmed by 4 bases and the J gene end by 1 base; junction bases not matched to a gene: 1. Germline V gene lookup returns CDR1 SGHVS and CDR2 FNYEAQ. The CDR3 consists of 15 residues. This CDR3 reads CASSSLAGGTDTQYF. CDR3 DNA sequence: TGTGCCAGCAGCTCACTAGCGGGGGGCACAGATACGCAGTATTTT.

The chain employs TRBV7-6 and TRBJ2-3; 12 nucleotides line up with TRBD2. Trimming cost V 2 bases and J 0 bases; bases outside gene matches: 3. This CDR3 has 17 residues. Germline V gene data show CDR1 as SGHVS and CDR2 as FNYEAQ. The CDR3 spells CASSLLTSGGSTDTQYF. CDR3 in DNA: TGTGCCAGCAGCTTACTGACTAGCGGGGGAAGCACAGATACGCAGTATTTT.

The sample holds a few counts of this clonotype. This chain connects TRBV5-1 to TRBJ2-1; possibly TRBD1 or TRBD2 for D (5 bases each). Germline CDR1 is SGHRS and CDR2 is YFSETQ. V was clipped by 2 bases and J by 3 bases, with 9 bases between them. The CDR3 is 14 amino acids. The CDR3 region is CASSFPGRYNEQFF. The CDR3 nucleotides are TGCGCCAGCAGCTTCCCGGGACGCTACAATGAGCAGTTCTTC.

This clonotype was counted a few times. The gene calls are TRBV7-9 and TRBJ1-1; no firm D call. Trimming stripped 5 bases from V and 1 base from J, with 5 bases between. The germline V gene has CDR1 SEHNR and CDR2 FQNEAQ (reference sequence). This CDR3 has 12 amino acids. The CDR3 is CASSHGNTEAFF. The CDR3 DNA reads TGTGCCAGCAGCCATGGGAACACTGAAGCTTTCTTT. Complete variable domain (other parts from reference TRBV7-9 and TRBJ1-1): DTGVSQNPRHKITKRGQNVTFRCDPISEHNRLYWYRQTLGQGPEFLTYFQNEAQLEKSRLLSDRFSAERPKGSFSTLEIQRTEQGDSAMYLCASSHGNTEAFFGQGTRLTVV.

The chain carries TRBV5-4 and TRBJ2-7; weak D call: TRBD1 (5 bases). The CDR3 is made up of 12 amino acids. The V gene's germline CDR1 is SGHNT and CDR2 YYREEE (reference sequence). Between the trimmed V and J ends, which lost 1 base and 5 bases, there was a span of 7 bases. The CDR3 reads CASSLSGNEQYF. DNA for the CDR3: TGTGCCAGCAGCTTGTCAGGGAACGAGCAGTACTTC.

This clonotype was detected only a few times. The rearrangement joins TRBV12-3 or TRBV12-4 to TRBJ2-1; D might be TRBD2 (5 bases). The CDR3 extends over 15 amino acids. V gave up 4 bases and J gave up 0 bases, with 10 bases separating them. The CDR3 protein is CASSSPGSSYNEQFF. The CDR3, as DNA: TGTGCCAGCAGTTCCCCGGGAAGCTCCTACAATGAGCAGTTCTTC.

Only a few counts were recorded for this clonotype. V and J are TRBV11-2 and TRBJ1-4; D ambiguous. Germline V gives CDR1 SGHAT, CDR2 FQNNGV. Trimming stripped 4 bases from V and 4 bases from J, with 10 bases between. The CDR3 totals 14 residues. CDR3 bases: TGTGCCAGCAGCTCCAGTTCCTATAATGAAAAACTGTTTTTT. It encodes CASSSSSYNEKLFF.

The V and J genes are TRBV7-3 and TRBJ1-2, with TRBD1 identical over 9 bases. Germline values: CDR1 SGHTA, CDR2 FQGTGA. The CDR3 is 15 amino acids. V lost 5 bases and J lost 6; bases outside the gene matches: 10. This CDR3 is CASSPGTGIIHGYTF. The DNA of the CDR3 is TGTGCCAGCAGCCCCGGGACAGGGATTATCCATGGCTACACCTTC.

J is TRBJ1-2 and V is TRBV6-5; 8 nucleotides agree with TRBD1. The CDR3 covers 13 residues. In germline, CDR1 is MNHEY, CDR2 SVGAGI. With 6 bases clipped from V and 7 bases from J, the junction kept 7 bases outside the gene matches. The DNA of the CDR3 is TGTGCCAGCAGCAGGGGGCAGTCGGGTGGCTACACCTTC. Its translation: CASSRGQSGGYTF.

The sample holds a few counts of this clonotype. The chain joins TRBV29-1 to TRBJ2-7; D not certain. Trimming removed 4 bases from V and 1 base from J, with 5 bases in between. Germline V CDR1 and CDR2: SQVTM, ANQGSEA. The CDR3 is 11 amino acids. Here the CDR3 reads CSVAASYEQYF. DNA of the CDR3: TGCAGCGTTGCGGCATCCTACGAGCAGTACTTC.

The gene calls are TRBV4-1 and TRBJ2-7; 7 positions agree with TRBD1. Looked up from germline, CDR1 is MGHRA and CDR2 is YSYEKL. The CDR3 consists of 15 residues. The junction had 8 bases not matched to a gene; V was cut back by 3 bases and J by 3 bases. CDR3 residues: CASSHYIQGHYEQYF. In nucleotides, the CDR3 is TGCGCCAGCAGCCACTATATACAGGGGCACTACGAGCAGTACTTC.

The chain carries TRBV5-6 and TRBJ2-1; 9 bases line up with TRBD2. Germline V gene data show CDR1 as SGHDT and CDR2 as YYEEEE. The J segment lost 3 bases and the V segment lost 3 bases, leaving 4 bases of the junction unmatched. The CDR3 spans 15 residues. The CDR3 sequence: CASSSGLAFYNEQFF. In DNA form, the CDR3 reads TGTGCCAGCAGCTCGGGACTAGCATTCTACAATGAGCAGTTCTTC.

The chain joins TRBV6-5 to TRBJ1-1; D ambiguous. V lost 0 bases to trimming and J lost 0 bases, with 8 bases between them. Germline CDR1 MNHEY, CDR2 SVGAGI. The CDR3 runs 15 residues. CDR3 loop: CASSYSIGMNTEAFF. CDR3 DNA: TGTGCCAGCAGTTACTCTATCGGAATGAACACTGAAGCTTTCTTT.

This clonotype has just a few counts. The chain combines TRBV12-3 or TRBV12-4 with TRBJ1-4; 7 nucleotides align to TRBD1. V lost 5 bases, J lost 8 bases, and 11 bases stayed unmatched. This CDR3 contains 15 residues. DNA of the CDR3: TGTGCCAGCAGTCCGGGGGACAGTCTGCACGAAAAACTGTTTTTT. This codes for CASSPGDSLHEKLFF.

This clonotype occurred a few times. The chain employs TRBV5-1 and TRBJ1-5; perhaps TRBD1 as D (5 bases). Germline V gene sequence: CDR1 SGHRS, CDR2 YFSETQ. This CDR3 comprises 13 residues. The V gene lost 1 base and the J gene lost 4 bases, with 6 bases spanning the gap. The CDR3 coding sequence is TGCGCCAGCAGCTTGTGGGGGAATCAGCCCCAGCATTTT. This translates into CASSLWGNQPQHF.

V usage is TRBV30 and J usage is TRBJ1-2; TRBD1 matches 8 bases. This CDR3 region has 13 residues. The V and J ends lost 3 bases and 6 bases, in that order; junction bases with no gene match: 6. In germline, CDR1 is GTSNPN, CDR2 SVGIG (reference sequence). CDR3 in amino acids: CAWSRTGTHGYTF. As DNA, the CDR3 is TGTGCCTGGAGCCGGACAGGGACCCATGGCTACACCTTC. The variable domain in full, completed from reference TRBV30 and TRBJ1-2, reads SQTIHQWPATLVQPVGSPLSLECTVEGTSNPNLYWYRQAAGRGLQLLFYSVGIGQISSEVPQNLSASRPQDRQFILSSKKLLLSDSGFYLCAWSRTGTHGYTFGSGTRLTVV.

This clonotype occurred a few times. The CDR3 DNA reads as TGCGCCAGCAGCTCTGCGGCTTCCTACAATGAGCAGTTCTTC. Amino acid sequence: CASSSAASYNEQFF. The V gene is TRBV5-1, the J gene TRBJ2-1, with D unclear. Germline loops: CDR1 SGHRS, CDR2 YFSETQ. Between the trimmed V and J ends, which lost 3 bases and 1 base, there was a span of 8 bases. There are 14 residues in the CDR3.

The J gene is TRBJ2-1, the V gene TRBV29-1; D is ambiguous. The CDR3 consists of 14 residues. Germline V gives CDR1 SQVTM, CDR2 ANQGSEA. V was clipped by 2 bases and J by 3 bases, with 11 bases between them. Here the CDR3 reads CSVESAELYNEQFF. The CDR3 DNA is TGCAGCGTTGAATCTGCGGAACTCTACAATGAGCAGTTCTTC.

This chain uses TRBV6-5 with TRBJ2-7, with a possible D match to TRBD2 (6 bases). Trimming stripped 1 base from V and 7 bases from J, with 17 bases between. Germline assignment: CDR1 MNHEY and CDR2 SVGAGI. The CDR3 totals 15 residues. Written as DNA, the CDR3 is TGTGCCAGCAGTTACTGGTCGGGGGAAACGGCGGAGCAGTACTTC. Translated: CASSYWSGETAEQYF.

This chain uses TRBV3-1 with TRBJ2-7; TRBD2 is a possible D gene (6 bases). The germline V gene encodes CDR1 LGHDT and CDR2 YNNKEL (reference sequence). The ends were cut back, 4 bases at V and 7 bases at J, with 26 bases in the middle. CDR3 length: 17 amino acids. The CDR3 nucleotides read TGTGCCAGCAGCCCAAATTATTCCGGGGTGGCCGCGGGGGAGCAGTACTTC. The encoded protein is CASSPNYSGVAAGEQYF.

This clonotype is a singleton in its sample. The chain joins TRBV29-1 to TRBJ2-1; 8 bases match TRBD2. V gave up 4 bases and J gave up 4 bases; unmatched junction bases: 9. CDR3 size: 15 residues. Germline-derived CDR1 and CDR2 are SQVTM and ANQGSEA. CDR3 sequence (DNA): TGCAGCGTTGTTGGAAGAGCGGGAGATTACAATGAGCAGTTCTTC. Its translation: CSVVGRAGDYNEQFF.

The V and J genes are TRBV29-1 and TRBJ2-1; 12 bases are a match to TRBD2. V lost 0 bases to trimming and J lost 6 bases; unmatched junction nucleotides: 9. The CDR3 sequence is 17 residues long. Germline V gene data show CDR1 as SQVTM and CDR2 as ANQGSEA. CDR3 nucleotides: TGCAGCGTTGAAGATCTGTTCGGACTAGCGGGGACCAATGAGCAGTTCTTC. It specifies CSVEDLFGLAGTNEQFF.

The V gene is TRBV20-1, the J gene TRBJ2-7; 10 bases map to TRBD2. V shed 5 bases, J shed 0 bases, and the junction held 7 bases outside the gene matches. Per germline, CDR1 DFQATT and CDR2 SNEGSKA (reference sequence). The CDR3 totals 15 residues. For the CDR3, the DNA is TGCAGTGCTTCCGGGACTAGCGTGAACTCCTACGAGCAGTACTTC. It translates to CSASGTSVNSYEQYF.

V and J are TRBV9 and TRBJ1-1, with TRBD1 matching 11 bases. CDR1 SGDLS and CDR2 YYNGEE come from the germline V gene. With 0 bases clipped from V and 4 bases from J, the junction kept 2 bases outside the gene matches. The CDR3 spans 15 residues. CDR3 nucleotides: TGTGCCAGCAGCGTAGCCGGGACAGGGGGCACTGAAGCTTTCTTT. Protein: CASSVAGTGGTEAFF.

This clonotype was seen more than once but under ten times. Here the CDR3 reads CASSVGGEQFF. The CDR3 DNA reads as TGTGCCAGCAGCGTAGGTGGGGAGCAGTTCTTC. The chain joins TRBV9 to TRBJ2-1; no clear D gene. V lost 0 bases to trimming and J lost 10 bases, with 5 bases between them. The germline V gene has CDR1 SGDLS and CDR2 YYNGEE. This CDR3 is 11 amino acids long.